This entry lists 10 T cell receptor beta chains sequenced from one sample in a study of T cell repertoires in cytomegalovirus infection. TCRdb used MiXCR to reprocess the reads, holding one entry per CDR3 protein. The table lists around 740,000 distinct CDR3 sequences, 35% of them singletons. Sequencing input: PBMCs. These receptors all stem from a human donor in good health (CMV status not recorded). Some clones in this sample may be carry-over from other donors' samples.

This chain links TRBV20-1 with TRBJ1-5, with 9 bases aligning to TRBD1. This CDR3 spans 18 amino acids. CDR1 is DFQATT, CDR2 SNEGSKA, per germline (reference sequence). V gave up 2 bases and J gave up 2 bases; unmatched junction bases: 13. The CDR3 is CSARKTGGLSMGNQPQHF. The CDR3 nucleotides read TGCAGTGCTAGAAAGACAGGGGGTCTAAGTATGGGCAATCAGCCCCAGCATTTT.

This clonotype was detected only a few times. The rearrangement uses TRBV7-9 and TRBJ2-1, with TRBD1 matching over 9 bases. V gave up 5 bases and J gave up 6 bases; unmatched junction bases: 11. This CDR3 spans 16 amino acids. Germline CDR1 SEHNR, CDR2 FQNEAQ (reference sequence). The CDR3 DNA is TGTGCCAGCAGCCATTCGGGACAGGGAAGGTTCAATGAGCAGTTCTTC. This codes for CASSHSGQGRFNEQFF.

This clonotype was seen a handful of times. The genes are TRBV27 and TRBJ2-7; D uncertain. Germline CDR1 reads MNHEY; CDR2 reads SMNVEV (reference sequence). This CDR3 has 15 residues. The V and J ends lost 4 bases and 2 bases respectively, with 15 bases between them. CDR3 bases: TGTGCCAGCAGTTCTACCATGGGCTCGCCCTACGAGCAGTACTTC. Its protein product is CASSSTMGSPYEQYF.

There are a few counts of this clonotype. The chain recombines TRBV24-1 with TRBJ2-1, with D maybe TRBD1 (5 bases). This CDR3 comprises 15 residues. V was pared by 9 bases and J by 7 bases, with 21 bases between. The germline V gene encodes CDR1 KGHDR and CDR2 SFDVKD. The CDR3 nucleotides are TGTGCCACCGGTAAGGGGAAGGGGTTCCGGAATGAGCAGTTCTTC. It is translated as CATGKGKGFRNEQFF.

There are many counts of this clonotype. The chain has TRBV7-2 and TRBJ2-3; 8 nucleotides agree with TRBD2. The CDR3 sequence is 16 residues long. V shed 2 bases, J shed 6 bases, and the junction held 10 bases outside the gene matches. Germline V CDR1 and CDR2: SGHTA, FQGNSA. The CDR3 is CASSLQGGRSSDTQYF. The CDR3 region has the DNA TGTGCCAGCAGCTTACAGGGCGGGAGGTCTTCCGATACGCAGTATTTT.

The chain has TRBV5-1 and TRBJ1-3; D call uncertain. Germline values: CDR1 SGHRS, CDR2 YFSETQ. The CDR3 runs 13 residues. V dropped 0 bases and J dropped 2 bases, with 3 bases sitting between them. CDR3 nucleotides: TGCGCCAGCAGCTTGGGACCTGGAAACACCATATATTTT. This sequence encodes CASSLGPGNTIYF.

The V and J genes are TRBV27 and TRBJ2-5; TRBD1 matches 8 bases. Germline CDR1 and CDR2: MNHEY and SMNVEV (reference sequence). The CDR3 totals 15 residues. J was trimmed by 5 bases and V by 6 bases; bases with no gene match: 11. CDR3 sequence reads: CASSPLGQGGETQYF. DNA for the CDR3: TGTGCCAGCAGCCCGCTCGGACAGGGTGGGGAGACCCAGTACTTC.

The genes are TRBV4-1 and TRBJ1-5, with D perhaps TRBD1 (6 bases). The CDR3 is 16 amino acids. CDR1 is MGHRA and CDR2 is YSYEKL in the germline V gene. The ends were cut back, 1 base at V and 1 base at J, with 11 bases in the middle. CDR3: CASSQVGGPSNQPQHF. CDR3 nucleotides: TGCGCCAGCAGCCAAGTTGGGGGGCCCAGCAATCAGCCCCAGCATTTT.

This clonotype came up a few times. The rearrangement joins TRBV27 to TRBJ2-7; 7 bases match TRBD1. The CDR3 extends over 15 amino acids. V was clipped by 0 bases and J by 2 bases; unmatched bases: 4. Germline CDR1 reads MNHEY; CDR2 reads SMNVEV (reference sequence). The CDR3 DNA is TGTGCCAGCAGTTTATCAGGGGGCGGCCCCTACGAGCAGTACTTC. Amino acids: CASSLSGGGPYEQYF.

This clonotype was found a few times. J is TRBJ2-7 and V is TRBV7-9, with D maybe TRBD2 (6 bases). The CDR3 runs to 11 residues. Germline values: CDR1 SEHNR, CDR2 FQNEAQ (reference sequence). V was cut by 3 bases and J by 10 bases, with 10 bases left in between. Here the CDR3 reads CASSLGTLQYF. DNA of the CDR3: TGTGCCAGCAGCTTGGGGACTTTACAGTACTTC.